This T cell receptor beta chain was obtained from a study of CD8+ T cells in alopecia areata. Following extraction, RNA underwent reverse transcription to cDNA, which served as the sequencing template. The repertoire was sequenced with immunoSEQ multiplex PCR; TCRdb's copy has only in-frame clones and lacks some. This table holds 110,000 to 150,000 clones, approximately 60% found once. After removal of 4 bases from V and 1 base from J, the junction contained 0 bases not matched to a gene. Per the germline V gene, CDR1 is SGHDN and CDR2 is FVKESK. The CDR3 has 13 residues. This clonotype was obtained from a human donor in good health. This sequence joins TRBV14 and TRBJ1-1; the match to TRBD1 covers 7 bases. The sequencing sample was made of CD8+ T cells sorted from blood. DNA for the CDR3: TGTGCCAGCAGCCGGACAGGGAACACTGAAGCTTTCTTT. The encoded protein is CASSRTGNTEAFF.